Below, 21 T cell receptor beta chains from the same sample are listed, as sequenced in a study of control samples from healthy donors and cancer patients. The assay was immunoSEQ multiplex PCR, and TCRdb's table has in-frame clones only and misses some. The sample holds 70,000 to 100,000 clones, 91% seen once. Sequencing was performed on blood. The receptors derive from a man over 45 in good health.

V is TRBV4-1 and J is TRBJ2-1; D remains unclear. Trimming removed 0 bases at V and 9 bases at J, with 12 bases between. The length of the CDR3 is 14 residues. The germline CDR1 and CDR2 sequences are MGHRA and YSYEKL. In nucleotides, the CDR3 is TGCGCCAGCAGCCAAGACCTGCCGGGTCTTGAGCAGTTCTTC. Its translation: CASSQDLPGLEQFF.

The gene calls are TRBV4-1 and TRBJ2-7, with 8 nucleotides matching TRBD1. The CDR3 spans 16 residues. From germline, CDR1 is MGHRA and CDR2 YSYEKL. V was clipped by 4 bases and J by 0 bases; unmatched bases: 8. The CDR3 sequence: CASSLSPGQVSYEQYF. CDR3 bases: TGCGCCAGCAGCCTGTCTCCGGGACAGGTCTCCTACGAGCAGTACTTC.

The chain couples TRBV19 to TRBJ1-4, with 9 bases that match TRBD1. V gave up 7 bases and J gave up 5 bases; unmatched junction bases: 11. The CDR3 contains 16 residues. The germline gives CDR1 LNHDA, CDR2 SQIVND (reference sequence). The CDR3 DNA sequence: TGTGCCAGTACCAAGGAATCCGGGACAGGGAATGAAAAACTGTTTTTT. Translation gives CASTKESGTGNEKLFF.

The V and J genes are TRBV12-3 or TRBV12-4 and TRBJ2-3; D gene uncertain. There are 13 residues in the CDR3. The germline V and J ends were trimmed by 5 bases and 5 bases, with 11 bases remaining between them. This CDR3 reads CASSPTGRDTQYF. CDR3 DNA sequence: TGTGCCAGCAGTCCCACTGGGCGAGATACGCAGTATTTT.

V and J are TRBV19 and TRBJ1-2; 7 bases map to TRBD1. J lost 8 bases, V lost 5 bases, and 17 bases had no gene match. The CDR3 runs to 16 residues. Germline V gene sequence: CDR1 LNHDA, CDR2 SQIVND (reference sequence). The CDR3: CASSAVEATGPRGYTF. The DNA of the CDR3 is TGTGCCAGTAGTGCCGTAGAAGCGACAGGGCCTAGGGGCTACACCTTC.

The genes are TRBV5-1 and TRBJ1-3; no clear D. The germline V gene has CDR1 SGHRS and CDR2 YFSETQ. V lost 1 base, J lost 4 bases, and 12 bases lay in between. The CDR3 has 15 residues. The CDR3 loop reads CASSLQPGNGNTIYF. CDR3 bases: TGCGCCAGCAGCTTGCAACCGGGTAACGGAAACACCATATATTTT.

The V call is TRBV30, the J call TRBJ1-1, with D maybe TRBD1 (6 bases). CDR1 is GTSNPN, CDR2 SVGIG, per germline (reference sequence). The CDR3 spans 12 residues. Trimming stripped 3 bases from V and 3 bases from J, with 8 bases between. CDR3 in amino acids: CAWSRQDTEAFF. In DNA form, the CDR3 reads TGTGCCTGGAGCCGACAGGACACTGAAGCTTTCTTT. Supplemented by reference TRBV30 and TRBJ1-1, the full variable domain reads SQTIHQWPATLVQPVGSPLSLECTVEGTSNPNLYWYRQAAGRGLQLLFYSVGIGQISSEVPQNLSASRPQDRQFILSSKKLLLSDSGFYLCAWSRQDTEAFFGQGTRLTVV.

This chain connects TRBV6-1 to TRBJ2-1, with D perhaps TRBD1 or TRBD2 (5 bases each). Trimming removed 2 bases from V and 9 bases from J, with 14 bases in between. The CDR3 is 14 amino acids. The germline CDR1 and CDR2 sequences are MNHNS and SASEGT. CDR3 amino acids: CASSENQGRGEQFF. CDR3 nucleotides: TGTGCCAGCAGTGAAAATCAGGGCCGGGGTGAGCAGTTCTTC.

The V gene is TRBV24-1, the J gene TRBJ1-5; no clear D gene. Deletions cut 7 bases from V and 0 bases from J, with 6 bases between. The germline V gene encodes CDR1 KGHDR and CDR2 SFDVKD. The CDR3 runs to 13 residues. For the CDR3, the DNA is TGTGCCACCAGAGGCAGTAGCAATCAGCCCCAGCATTTT. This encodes CATRGSSNQPQHF.

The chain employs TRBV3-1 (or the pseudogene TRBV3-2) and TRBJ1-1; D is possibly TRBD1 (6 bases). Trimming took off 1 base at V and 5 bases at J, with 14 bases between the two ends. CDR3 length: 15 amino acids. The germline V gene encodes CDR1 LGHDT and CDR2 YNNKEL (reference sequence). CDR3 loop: CASSQAFEGGTEAFF. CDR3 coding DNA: TGTGCCAGCAGCCAAGCCTTCGAGGGGGGGACTGAAGCTTTCTTT.

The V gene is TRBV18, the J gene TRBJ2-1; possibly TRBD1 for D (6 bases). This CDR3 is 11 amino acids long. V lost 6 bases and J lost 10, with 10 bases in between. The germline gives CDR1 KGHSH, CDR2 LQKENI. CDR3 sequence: CASSRTAEQFF. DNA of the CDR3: TGTGCCAGCTCCCGGACAGCAGAGCAGTTCTTC.

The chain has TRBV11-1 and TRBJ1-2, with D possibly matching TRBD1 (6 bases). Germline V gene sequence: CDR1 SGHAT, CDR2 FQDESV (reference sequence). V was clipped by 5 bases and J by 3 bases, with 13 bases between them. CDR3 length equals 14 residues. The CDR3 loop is CASSHSRGDYGYTF. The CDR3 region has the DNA TGTGCCAGCAGCCATTCCAGGGGTGACTATGGCTACACCTTC.

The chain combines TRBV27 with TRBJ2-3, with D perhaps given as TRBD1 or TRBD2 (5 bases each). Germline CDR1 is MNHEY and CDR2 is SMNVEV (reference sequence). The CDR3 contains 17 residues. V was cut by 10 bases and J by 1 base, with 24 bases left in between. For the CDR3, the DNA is TGTGCCATAATAGGCGAGGGAAGGACATCACGCACAGATACGCAGTATTTT. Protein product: CAIIGEGRTSRTDTQYF.

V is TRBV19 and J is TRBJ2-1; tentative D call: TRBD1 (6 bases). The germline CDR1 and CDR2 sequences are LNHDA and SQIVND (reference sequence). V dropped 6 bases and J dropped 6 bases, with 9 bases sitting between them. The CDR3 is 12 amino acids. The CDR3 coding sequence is TGTGCCAGTAGCCAACAGGGCAATGAGCAGTTCTTC. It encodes CASSQQGNEQFF.

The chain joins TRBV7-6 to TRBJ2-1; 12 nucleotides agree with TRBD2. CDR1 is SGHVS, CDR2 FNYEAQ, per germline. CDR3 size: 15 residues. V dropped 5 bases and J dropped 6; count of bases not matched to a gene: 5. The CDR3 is CASSHLAGGVNEQFF. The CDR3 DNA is TGTGCCAGCAGCCATCTAGCGGGGGGGGTCAATGAGCAGTTCTTC. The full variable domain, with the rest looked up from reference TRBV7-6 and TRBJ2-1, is GAGVSQSPRYKVTKRGQDVALRCDPISGHVSLYWYRQALGQGPEFLTYFNYEAQQDKSGLPNDRFSAERPEGSISTLTIQRTEQRDSAMYRCASSHLAGGVNEQFFGPGTRLTVL.

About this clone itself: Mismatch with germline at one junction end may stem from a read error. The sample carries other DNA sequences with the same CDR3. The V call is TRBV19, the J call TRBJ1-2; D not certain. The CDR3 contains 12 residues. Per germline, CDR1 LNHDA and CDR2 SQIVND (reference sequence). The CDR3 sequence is CASRTGNYGYTF. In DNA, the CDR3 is TGCGCCAGTAGGACGGGGAACTATGGCTACACCTTC.

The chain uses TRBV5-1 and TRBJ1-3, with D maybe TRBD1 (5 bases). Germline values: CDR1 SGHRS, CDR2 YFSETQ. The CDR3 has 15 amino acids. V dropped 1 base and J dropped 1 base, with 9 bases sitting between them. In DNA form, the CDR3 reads TGCGCCAGCAGCTTGATGGGGGGTTCTGGAAACACCATATATTTT. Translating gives CASSLMGGSGNTIYF.

The CDR3 region is CASSSISHSNTEAFF. CDR3 DNA: TGCGCCAGCAGCTCGATATCCCATTCGAACACTGAAGCTTTCTTT. This chain joins TRBV5-1 and TRBJ1-1; no reliable D call. CDR3 length equals 15 residues. The germline V gene has CDR1 SGHRS and CDR2 YFSETQ. V dropped 3 bases and J dropped 1 base, with 13 bases sitting between them. Together with reference TRBV5-1 and TRBJ1-1, the CDR3 gives the full variable domain: KAGVTQTPRYLIKTRGQQVTLSCSPISGHRSVSWYQQTPGQGLQFLFEYFSETQRNKGNFPGRFSGRQFSNSRSEMNVSTLELGDSALYLCASSSISHSNTEAFFGQGTRLTVV.

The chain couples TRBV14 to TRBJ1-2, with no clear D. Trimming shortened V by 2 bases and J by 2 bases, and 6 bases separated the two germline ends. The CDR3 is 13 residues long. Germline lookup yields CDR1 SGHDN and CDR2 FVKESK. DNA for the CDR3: TGTGCCAGCAGCCAATCCGTAAACTATGGCTACACCTTC. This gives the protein CASSQSVNYGYTF.

This CDR3 reads CASSRGTYEQYF. The CDR3 nucleotides are TGTGCCAGCAGCCGTGGGACCTACGAGCAGTACTTC. V gene TRBV3-1 (or the pseudogene TRBV3-2) combines with J gene TRBJ2-7; unclear D gene. The CDR3 is made up of 12 amino acids. Trimming took 4 bases from V and 2 from J, leaving 6 bases between them. Germline V gives CDR1 LGHDT, CDR2 YNNKEL (reference sequence).

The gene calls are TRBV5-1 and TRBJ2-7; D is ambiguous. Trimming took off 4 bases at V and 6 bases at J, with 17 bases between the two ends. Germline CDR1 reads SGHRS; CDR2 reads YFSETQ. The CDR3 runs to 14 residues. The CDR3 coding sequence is TGCGCCAGCAGCCCCAGTCGAATGGGTAGCGAGCAGTACTTC. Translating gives CASSPSRMGSEQYF.